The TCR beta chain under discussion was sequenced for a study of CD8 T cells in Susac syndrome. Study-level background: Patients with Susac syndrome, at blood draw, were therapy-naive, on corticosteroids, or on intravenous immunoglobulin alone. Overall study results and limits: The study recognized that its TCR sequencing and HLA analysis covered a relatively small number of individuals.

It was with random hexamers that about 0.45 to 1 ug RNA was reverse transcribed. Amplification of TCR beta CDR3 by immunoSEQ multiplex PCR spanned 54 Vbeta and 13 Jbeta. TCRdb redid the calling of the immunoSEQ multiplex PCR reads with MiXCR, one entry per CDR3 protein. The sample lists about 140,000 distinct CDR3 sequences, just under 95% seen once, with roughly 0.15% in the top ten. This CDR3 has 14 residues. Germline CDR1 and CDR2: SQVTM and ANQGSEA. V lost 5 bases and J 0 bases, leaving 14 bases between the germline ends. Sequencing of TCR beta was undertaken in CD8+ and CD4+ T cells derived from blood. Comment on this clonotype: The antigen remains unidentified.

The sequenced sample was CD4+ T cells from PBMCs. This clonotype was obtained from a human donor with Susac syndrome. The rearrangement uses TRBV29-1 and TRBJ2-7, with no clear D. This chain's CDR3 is CSVSRRERSYEQYF. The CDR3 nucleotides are TGCAGCGTTTCTCGACGCGAACGCTCCTACGAGCAGTACTTC.